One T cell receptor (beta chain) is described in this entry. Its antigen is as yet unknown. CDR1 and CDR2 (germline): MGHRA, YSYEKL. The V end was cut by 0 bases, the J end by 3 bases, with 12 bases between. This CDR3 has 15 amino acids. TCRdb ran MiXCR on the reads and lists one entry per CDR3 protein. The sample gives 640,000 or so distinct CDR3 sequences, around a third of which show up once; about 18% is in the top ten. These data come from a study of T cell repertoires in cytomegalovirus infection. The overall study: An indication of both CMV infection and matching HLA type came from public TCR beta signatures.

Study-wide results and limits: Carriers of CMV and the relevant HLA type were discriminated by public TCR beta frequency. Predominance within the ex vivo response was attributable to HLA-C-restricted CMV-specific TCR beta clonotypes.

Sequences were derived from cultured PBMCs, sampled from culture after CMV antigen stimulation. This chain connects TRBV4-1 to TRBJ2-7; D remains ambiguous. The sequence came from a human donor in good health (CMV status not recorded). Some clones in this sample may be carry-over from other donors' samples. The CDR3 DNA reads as TGCGCCAGCAGCCAAGAATGGATGGCTAGCTACGAGCAGTACTTC. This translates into CASSQEWMASYEQYF.